This T cell receptor beta chain was observed in a study of blood T cell repertoires in COVID-19. On the study more broadly: Samples of COVID-19 (acute and convalescent) were obtained from the United States, Italy and Spain. In each case, the material was cDNA or gDNA derived from T cells, B-cell-depleted T cells, or PBMCs.

This study enrolled people aged about 18 to 100 from about 24 US geographic areas. Some clones are missing from TCRdb's copy, which holds only in-frame ones; the method was immunoSEQ multiplex PCR. The repertoire has about 220,000 clones, roughly four fifths of them found once; the top ten carry about 1.3%. Germline assignment: CDR1 KGHDR and CDR2 SFDVKD. The CDR3 consists of 16 residues. V shed 4 bases and J shed 0 bases, with 13 bases lying between them. Material: PBMCs or T cells enriched from blood (not recorded which). The chain employs TRBV24-1 and TRBJ2-3; no reliable D call. This sequence originates from a woman aged 40-49 years with acute COVID-19. CDR3 coding DNA: TGTGCCACCAGTGAATCTGGTTTGCGCAGCACAGATACGCAGTATTTT. It is translated as CATSESGLRSTDTQYF.